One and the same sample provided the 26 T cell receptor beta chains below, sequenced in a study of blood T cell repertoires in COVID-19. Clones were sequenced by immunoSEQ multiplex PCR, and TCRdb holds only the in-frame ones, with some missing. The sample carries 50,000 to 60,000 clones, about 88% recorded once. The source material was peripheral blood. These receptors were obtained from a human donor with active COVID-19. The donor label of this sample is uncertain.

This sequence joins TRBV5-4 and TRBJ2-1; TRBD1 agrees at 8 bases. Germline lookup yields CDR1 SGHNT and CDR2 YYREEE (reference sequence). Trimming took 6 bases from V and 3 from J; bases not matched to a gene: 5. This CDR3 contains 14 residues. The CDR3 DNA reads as TGTGCCAGCATGGACAGGGTTAACTACAATGAGCAGTTCTTC. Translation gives CASMDRVNYNEQFF.

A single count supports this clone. The chain's CDR3 is CASTTPRGHYYTEAFF. The CDR3 DNA sequence: TGTGCCAGTACCACCCCCCGGGGACATTATTACACTGAAGCTTTCTTT. This chain joins TRBV19 and TRBJ1-1, with D perhaps matching TRBD1 (6 bases). V was trimmed by 7 bases and J by 3 bases, leaving 21 bases between them. Germline-derived CDR1 and CDR2 are LNHDA and SQIVND (reference sequence). The CDR3 sequence is 16 residues long.

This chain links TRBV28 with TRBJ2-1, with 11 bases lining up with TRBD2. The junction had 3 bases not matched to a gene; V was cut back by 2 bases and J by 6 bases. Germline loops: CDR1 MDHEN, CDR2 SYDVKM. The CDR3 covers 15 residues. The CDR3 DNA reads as TGTGCCAGCAGTTTAATCGGGACTAGCGGCAATGAGCAGTTCTTC. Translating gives CASSLIGTSGNEQFF. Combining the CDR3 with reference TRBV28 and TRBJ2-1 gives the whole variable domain DVKVTQSSRYLVKRTGEKVFLECVQDMDHENMFWYRQDPGLGLRLIYFSYDVKMKEKGDIPEGYSVSREKKERFSLILESASTNQTSMYLCASSLIGTSGNEQFFGPGTRLTVL.

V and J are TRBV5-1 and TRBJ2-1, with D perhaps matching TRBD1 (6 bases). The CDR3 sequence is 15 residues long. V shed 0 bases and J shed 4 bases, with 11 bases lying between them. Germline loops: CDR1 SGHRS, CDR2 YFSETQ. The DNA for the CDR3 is TGCGCCAGCAGCTTGGGGGGGCAGAATTACAATGAGCAGTTCTTC. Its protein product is CASSLGGQNYNEQFF. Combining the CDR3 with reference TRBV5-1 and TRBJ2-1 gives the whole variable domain KAGVTQTPRYLIKTRGQQVTLSCSPISGHRSVSWYQQTPGQGLQFLFEYFSETQRNKGNFPGRFSGRQFSNSRSEMNVSTLELGDSALYLCASSLGGQNYNEQFFGPGTRLTVL.

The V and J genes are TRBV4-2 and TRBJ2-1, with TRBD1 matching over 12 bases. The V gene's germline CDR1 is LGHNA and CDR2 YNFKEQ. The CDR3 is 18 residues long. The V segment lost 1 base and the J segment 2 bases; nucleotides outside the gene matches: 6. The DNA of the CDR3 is TGTGCCAGCAGCCAAGGAGCGGGACAGGGGGCGACCTACAATGAGCAGTTCTTC. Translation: CASSQGAGQGATYNEQFF.

The CDR3 sequence: CASSSQGPNSPLHF. The CDR3 region has the DNA TGCGCCAGCAGCTCCCAGGGCCCAAATTCACCCCTCCACTTT. The chain carries TRBV5-1 and TRBJ1-6, with a tentative D call TRBD1 (5 bases). Trimming took off 3 bases at V and 7 bases at J, with 11 bases between the two ends. Germline V gene lookup returns CDR1 SGHRS and CDR2 YFSETQ. The CDR3 has 14 amino acids. Looking up the rest from reference TRBV5-1 and TRBJ1-6 gives the full variable domain: KAGVTQTPRYLIKTRGQQVTLSCSPISGHRSVSWYQQTPGQGLQFLFEYFSETQRNKGNFPGRFSGRQFSNSRSEMNVSTLELGDSALYLCASSSQGPNSPLHFGNGTRLTVT.

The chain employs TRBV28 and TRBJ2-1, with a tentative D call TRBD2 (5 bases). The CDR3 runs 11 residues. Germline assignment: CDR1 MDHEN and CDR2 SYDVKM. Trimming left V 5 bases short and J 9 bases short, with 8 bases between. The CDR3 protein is CASSIRGEQFF. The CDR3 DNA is TGTGCCAGCAGTATCCGGGGTGAGCAGTTCTTC.

The CDR3 spells CATSDRTSGSNNEQFF. Written as DNA, the CDR3 is TGTGCCACCAGTGACCGGACTAGCGGGAGTAACAATGAGCAGTTCTTC. J is TRBJ2-1 and V is TRBV24-1; 13 nucleotides agree with TRBD2. With 4 bases clipped from V and 5 bases from J, the junction kept 4 bases outside the gene matches. CDR1 is KGHDR and CDR2 is SFDVKD in the germline V gene. The CDR3 loop spans 16 amino acids.

CDR3 protein: CASSPGQGTPEVQPQHF. CDR3 bases: TGCGCCAGCAGCCCCGGACAGGGGACGCCGGAGGTTCAGCCCCAGCATTTT. V is TRBV4-1 and J is TRBJ1-5; 9 nucleotides line up with TRBD1. CDR1 MGHRA and CDR2 YSYEKL come from the germline V gene. This CDR3 spans 17 amino acids. The ends lost 4 bases at V and 6 bases at J; junction bases unmatched: 13.

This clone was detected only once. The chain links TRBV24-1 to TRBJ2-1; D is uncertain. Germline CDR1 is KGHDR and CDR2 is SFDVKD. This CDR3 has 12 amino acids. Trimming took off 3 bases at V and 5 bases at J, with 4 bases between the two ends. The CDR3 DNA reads TGTGCCACCAGTGATCCTAACAATGAGCAGTTCTTC. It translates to CATSDPNNEQFF.

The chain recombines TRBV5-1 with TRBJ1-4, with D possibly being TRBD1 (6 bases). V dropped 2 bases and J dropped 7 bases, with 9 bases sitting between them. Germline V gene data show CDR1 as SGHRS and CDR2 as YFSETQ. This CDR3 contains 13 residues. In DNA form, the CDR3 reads TGCGCCAGCAGCTTAGCAGGGGTTGAAAAACTGTTTTTT. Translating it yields CASSLAGVEKLFF.

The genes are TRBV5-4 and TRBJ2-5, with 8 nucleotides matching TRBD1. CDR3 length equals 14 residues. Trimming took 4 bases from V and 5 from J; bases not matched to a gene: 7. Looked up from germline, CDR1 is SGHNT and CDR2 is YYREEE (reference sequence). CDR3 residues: CASSRGQAGETQYF. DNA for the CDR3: TGTGCCAGCAGCCGGGGACAGGCCGGGGAGACCCAGTACTTC.

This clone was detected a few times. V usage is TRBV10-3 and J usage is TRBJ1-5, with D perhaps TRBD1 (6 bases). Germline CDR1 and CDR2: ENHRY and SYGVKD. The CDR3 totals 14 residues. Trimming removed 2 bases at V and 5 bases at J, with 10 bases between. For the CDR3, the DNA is TGTGCCATCAGTGAGATAGGGGGAGATCAGCCCCAGCATTTT. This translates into CAISEIGGDQPQHF.

The CDR3 loop reads CASSSPVYRDNYEQYF. CDR3 sequence (DNA): TGTGCCAGCAGTTCCCCCGTTTATAGGGACAATTACGAGCAGTACTTC. The chain carries TRBV28 and TRBJ2-7, with D tentatively TRBD1 (6 bases). This CDR3 has 16 residues. The germline V and J ends were trimmed by 4 bases and 4 bases, with 20 bases remaining between them. CDR1 is MDHEN, CDR2 SYDVKM, per germline.

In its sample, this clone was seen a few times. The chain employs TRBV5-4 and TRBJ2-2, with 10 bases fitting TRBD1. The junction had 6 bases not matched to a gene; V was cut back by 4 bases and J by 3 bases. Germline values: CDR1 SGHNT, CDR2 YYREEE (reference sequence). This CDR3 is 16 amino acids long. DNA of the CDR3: TGTGCCAGCAGCACACGGGACAGGGGTGACACCGGGGAGCTGTTTTTT. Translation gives CASSTRDRGDTGELFF.

The CDR3 spells CAWSTGLGYTF. The CDR3 bases are TGTGCCTGGAGTACAGGGCTCGGCTACACCTTC. The chain links TRBV30 to TRBJ1-2; D might be TRBD1 (6 bases). CDR3 size: 11 residues. Germline CDR1 GTSNPN, CDR2 SVGIG (reference sequence). V shed 2 bases and J shed 8 bases, with 9 bases lying between them. The entire variable domain, with the rest obtained from reference TRBV30 and TRBJ1-2, is as follows: SQTIHQWPATLVQPVGSPLSLECTVEGTSNPNLYWYRQAAGRGLQLLFYSVGIGQISSEVPQNLSASRPQDRQFILSSKKLLLSDSGFYLCAWSTGLGYTFGSGTRLTVV.

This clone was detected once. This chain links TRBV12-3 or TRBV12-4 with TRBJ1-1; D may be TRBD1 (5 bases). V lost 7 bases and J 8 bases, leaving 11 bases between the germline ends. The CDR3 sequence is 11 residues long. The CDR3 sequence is CASTSRGEAFF. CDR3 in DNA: TGTGCCAGCACAAGTCGGGGGGAAGCTTTCTTT.

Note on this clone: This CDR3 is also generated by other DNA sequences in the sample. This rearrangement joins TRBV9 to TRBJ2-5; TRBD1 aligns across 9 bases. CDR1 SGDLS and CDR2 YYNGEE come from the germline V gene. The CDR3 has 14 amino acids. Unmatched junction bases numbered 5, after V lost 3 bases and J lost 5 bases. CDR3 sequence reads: CASSGTGVGETQYF. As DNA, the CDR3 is TGTGCCAGCAGCGGGACAGGGGTGGGGGAGACCCAGTACTTC. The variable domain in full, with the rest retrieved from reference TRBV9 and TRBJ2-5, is DSGVTQTPKHLITATGQRVTLRCSPRSGDLSVYWYQQSLDQGLQFLIQYYNGEERAKGNILERFSAQQFPDLHSELNLSSLELGDSALYFCASSGTGVGETQYFGPGTRLLVL.

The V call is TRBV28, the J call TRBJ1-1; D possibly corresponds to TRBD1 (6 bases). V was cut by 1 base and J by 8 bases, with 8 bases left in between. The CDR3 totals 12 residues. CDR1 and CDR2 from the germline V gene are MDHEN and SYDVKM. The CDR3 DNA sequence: TGTGCCAGCAGTTTATTCGACAGGGAAGCTTTCTTT. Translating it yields CASSLFDREAFF. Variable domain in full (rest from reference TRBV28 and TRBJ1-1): DVKVTQSSRYLVKRTGEKVFLECVQDMDHENMFWYRQDPGLGLRLIYFSYDVKMKEKGDIPEGYSVSREKKERFSLILESASTNQTSMYLCASSLFDREAFFGQGTRLTVV.

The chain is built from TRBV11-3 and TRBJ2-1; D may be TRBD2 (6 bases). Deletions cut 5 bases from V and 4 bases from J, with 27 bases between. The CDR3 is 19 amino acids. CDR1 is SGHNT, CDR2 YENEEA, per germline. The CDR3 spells CASSGTKISGTGGYNEQFF. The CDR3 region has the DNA TGTGCCAGCAGCGGAACAAAAATCTCCGGGACTGGGGGTTACAATGAGCAGTTCTTC.

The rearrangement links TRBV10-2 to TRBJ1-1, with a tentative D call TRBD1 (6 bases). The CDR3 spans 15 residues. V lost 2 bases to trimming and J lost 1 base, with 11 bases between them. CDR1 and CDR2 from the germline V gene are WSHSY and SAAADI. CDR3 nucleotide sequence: TGCGCCAGCAGTGAGCGAAACAGGGCGAACACTGAAGCTTTCTTT. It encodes CASSERNRANTEAFF.

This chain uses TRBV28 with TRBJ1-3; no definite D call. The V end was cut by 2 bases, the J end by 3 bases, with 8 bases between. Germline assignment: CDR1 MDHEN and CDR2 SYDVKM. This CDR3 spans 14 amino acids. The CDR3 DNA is TGTGCCAGCAGTTTAGAGGGAGGTGGAAACACCATATATTTT. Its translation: CASSLEGGGNTIYF.

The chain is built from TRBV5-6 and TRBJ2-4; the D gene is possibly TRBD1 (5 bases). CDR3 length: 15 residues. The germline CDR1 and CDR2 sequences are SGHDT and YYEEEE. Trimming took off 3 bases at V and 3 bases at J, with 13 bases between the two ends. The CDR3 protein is CASSSLGANKNIQYF. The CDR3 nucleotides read TGTGCCAGCAGCTCCCTAGGGGCGAACAAAAACATTCAGTACTTC.

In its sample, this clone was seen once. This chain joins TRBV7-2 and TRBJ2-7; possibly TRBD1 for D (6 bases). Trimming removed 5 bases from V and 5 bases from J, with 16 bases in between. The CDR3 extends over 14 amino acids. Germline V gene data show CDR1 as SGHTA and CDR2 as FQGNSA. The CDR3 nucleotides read TGTGCCAGCAGCAAACGGGACACGGGAAACGAGCAGTACTTC. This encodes CASSKRDTGNEQYF.

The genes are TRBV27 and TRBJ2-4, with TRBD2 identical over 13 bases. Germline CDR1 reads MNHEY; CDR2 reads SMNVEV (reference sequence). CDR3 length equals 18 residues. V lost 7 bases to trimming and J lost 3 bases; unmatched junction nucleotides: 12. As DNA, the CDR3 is TGTGCCAGCACCCGGACTAGCGGGAGTGGACTGGGCAAAAACATTCAGTACTTC. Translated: CASTRTSGSGLGKNIQYF.

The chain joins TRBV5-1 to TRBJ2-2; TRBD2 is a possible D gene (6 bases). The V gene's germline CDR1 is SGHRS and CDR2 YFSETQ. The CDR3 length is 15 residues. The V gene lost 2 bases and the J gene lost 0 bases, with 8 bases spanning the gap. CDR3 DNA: TGCGCCAGCAGCTTTTCGGGGGCGAACACCGGGGAGCTGTTTTTT. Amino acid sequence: CASSFSGANTGELFF.